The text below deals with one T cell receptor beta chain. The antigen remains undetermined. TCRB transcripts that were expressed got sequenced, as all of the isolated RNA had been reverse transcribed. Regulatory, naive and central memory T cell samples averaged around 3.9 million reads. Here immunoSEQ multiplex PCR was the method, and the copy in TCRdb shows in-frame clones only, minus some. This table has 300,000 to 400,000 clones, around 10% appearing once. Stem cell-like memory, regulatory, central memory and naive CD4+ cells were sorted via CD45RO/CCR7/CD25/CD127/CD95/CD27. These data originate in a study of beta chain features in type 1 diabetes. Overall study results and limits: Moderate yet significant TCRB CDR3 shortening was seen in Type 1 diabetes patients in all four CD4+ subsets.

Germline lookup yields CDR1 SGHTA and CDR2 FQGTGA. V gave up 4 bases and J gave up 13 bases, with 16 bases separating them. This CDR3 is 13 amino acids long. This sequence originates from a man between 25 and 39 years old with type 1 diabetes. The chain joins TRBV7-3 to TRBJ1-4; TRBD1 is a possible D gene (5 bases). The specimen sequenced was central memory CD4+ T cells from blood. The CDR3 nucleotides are TGTGCCAGCAGCTCGTCGGGACCTTTCGCACTGTTTTTT. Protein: CASSSSGPFALFF. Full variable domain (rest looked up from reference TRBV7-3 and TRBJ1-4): GAGVSQTPSNKVTEKGKYVELRCDPISGHTALYWYRQSLGQGPEFLIYFQGTGAADDSGLPNDRFFAVRPEGSVSTLKIQRTERGDSAVYLCASSSSGPFALFFGSGTQLSVL.